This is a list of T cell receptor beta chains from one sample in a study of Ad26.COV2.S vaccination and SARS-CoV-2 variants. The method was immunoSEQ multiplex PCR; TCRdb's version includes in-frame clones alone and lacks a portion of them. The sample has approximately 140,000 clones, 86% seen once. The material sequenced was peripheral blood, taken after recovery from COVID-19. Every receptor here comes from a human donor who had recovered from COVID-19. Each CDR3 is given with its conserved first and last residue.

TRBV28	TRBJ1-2	CASSLKLVYGDYGYTF
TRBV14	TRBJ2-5	CASSQDKNYLETQYF
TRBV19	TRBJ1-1	CASTQTRTAGNTEAFF
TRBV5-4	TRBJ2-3	CASSRDKGADTQYF
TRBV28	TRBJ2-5	CASSSGGTSKETQYF
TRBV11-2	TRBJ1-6	CASSHPSENSPLHF
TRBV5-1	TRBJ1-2	CASSLGTGSYGYTF
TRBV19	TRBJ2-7	CASRGPGYEQYF
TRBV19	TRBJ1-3	CASSIPGYGNTIYF
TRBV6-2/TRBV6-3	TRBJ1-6	CASSLRDRPNSPLHF
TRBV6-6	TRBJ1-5	CASSQFPNPGTGDQPQHF
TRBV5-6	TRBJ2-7	CASSSDQGLYEQYF
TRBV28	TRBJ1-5	CASSFPSFNQPQHF
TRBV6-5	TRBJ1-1	CASSYDWNTEAFF
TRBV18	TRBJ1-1	CASSVDRGNTEAFF
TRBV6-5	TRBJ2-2	CAIGENTGELFF
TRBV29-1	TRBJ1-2	CSVEGNYGYTF
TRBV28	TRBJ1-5	CASSPPGVSNSNQPQHF
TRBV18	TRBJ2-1	CASSPPSGGYNEQFF
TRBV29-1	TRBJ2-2	CSVEVGGRATGELFF